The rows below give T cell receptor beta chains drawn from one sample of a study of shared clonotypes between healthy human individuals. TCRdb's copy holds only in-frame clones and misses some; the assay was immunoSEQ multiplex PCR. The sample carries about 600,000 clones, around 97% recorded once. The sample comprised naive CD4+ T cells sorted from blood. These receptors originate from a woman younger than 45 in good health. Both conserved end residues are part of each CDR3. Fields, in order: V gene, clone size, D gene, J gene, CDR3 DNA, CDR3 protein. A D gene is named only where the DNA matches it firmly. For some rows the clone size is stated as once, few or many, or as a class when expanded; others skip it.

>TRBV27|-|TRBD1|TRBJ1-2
TGTGCCAGCAGCTCGGACAGGGTATATGGCTACACCTTC
CASSSDRVYGYTF
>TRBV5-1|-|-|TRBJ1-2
TGCGCCAGCAGCTTCGGAGGGCCAGACAGACGAAGGGGCTACACCTTC
CASSFGGPDRRRGYTF
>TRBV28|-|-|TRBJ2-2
TGTGCCAGCATTACGACGAACACCGGGGAGCTGTTTTTT
CASITTNTGELFF
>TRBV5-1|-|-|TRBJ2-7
TGCGCCAGCAGGTTGGACACCTCCTACGAGCAGTACTTC
CASRLDTSYEQYF
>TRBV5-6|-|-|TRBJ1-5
TGTGCCAGCAGCTTTAGGACAAATCAGCCCCAGCATTTT
CASSFRTNQPQHF
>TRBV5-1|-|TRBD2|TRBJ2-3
TGCGCCAGCAGCTTGGGCGGGAGAGGTACAGATACGCAGTATTTT
CASSLGGRGTDTQYF
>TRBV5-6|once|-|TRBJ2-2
TGTGCCAGCAGCTTCCTAGACAGATCCGGGGAGCTGTTTTTT
CASSFLDRSGELFF
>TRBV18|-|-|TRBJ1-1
TGTGCCAGCTCACCGCCCGCCAAAGAAGCTTTCTTT
CASSPPAKEAFF
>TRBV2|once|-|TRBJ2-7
TGTGCCAGCTTCGACCGGGACACCAGCTACGAGCAGTACTTC
CASFDRDTSYEQYF
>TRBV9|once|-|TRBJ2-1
TGTGCCAGCAGCCCAGGCAGCGCGTACAATGAGCAGTTCTTC
CASSPGSAYNEQFF
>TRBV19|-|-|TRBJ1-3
TGTGCCAGTAGTTTTCAGACAAACTCTGGAAACACCATATATTTT
CASSFQTNSGNTIYF
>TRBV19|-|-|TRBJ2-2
TGTGCCAGTACCCCATGGGCGGGGATGAACACCGGGGAGCTGTTTTTT
CASTPWAGMNTGELFF
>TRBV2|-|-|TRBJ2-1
TGTGCCAGCAGATACCTAGGGGCGGACCACAATGAGCAGTTCTTC
CASRYLGADHNEQFF
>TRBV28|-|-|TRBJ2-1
TGTGCCAGCAGTTCGGGCGGGCTGACCTACAATGAGCAGTTCTTC
CASSSGGLTYNEQFF
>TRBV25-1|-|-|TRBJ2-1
TGTGCCAGCGGGGACGGAGGCGGGACGCATGAGCAGTTCTTC
CASGDGGGTHEQFF
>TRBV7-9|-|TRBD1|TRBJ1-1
TGTGCCAGCAGCTCGACAGGGGGTCGGTGGAACACTGAAGCTTTCTTT
CASSSTGGRWNTEAFF
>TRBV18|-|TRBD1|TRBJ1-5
TGTGCCAGCTCACCACCACAGGGGAATCAGCCCCAGCATTTT
CASSPPQGNQPQHF
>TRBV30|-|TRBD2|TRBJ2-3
TGTGCCTGGGGGGGAATCCGACTAGCGAAGACTACTTCCAGCACAGATACGCAGTATTTT
CAWGGIRLAKTTSSTDTQYF
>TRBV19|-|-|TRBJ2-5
TGTGCCAGTACCTCAAGCGGCTTAAGTCAAGAGACCCAGTACTTC
CASTSSGLSQETQYF
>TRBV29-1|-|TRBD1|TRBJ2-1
TGCAGCGTTTGGACAGGGGGGAGTGAGCAGTTCTTC
CSVWTGGSEQFF
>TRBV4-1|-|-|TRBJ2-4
TGCGCCAGCAGCCAAGTTGATTTGAGCATTCAGTACTTC
CASSQVDLSIQYF
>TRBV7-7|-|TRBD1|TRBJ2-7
TGTGCCAGCAGCTTACGACAGGGGCCCTACGAGCAGTACTTC
CASSLRQGPYEQYF
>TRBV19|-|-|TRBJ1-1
TGTGCCAGTAGTACTCCAGGCCTTTACACTGAAGCTTTCTTT
CASSTPGLYTEAFF
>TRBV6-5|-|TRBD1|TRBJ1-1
TGTGCCAGCAGTTTCGAACAGGGGTCTGAAGCTTTCTTT
CASSFEQGSEAFF
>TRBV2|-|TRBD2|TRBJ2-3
TGTGCCAGCATCACGGGAGGGGTAGGCACAGATACGCAGTATTTT
CASITGGVGTDTQYF
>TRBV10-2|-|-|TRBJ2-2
TGCGCCAGCTGGGGCCGAGGACCCGCCGGGGAGCTGTTTTTT
CASWGRGPAGELFF
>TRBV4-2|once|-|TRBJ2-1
TGTGCCAGCAGCCAAGGTGGTGCGGTCGATAACAATGAGCAGTTCTTC
CASSQGGAVDNNEQFF
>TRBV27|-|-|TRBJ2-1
TGTGCCAGCAGTTTAATCGCACCTGGGAGCTCCTACAATGAGCAGTTCTTC
CASSLIAPGSSYNEQFF
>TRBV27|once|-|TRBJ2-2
TGTGCCAGCAGTCTGACTAGATACCGAACCGGGGAGCTGTTTTTT
CASSLTRYRTGELFF
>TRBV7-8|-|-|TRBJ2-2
TGTGCCAGCACTCAGGGTTCCGGGGAGCTGTTTTTT
CASTQGSGELFF
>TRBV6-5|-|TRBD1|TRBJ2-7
TGTGCCAGCACTTGGGACAGGACATCCTACGAGCAGTACTTC
CASTWDRTSYEQYF
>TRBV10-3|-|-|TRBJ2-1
TGTGCCATCAGTGAGAGGTTTGCAGGGGAAATGGATGAGCAGTTCTTC
CAISERFAGEMDEQFF